Listed here are 25 T cell receptor beta chains from one sample, sequenced in a study of T cell responses to AZD1222 COVID-19 vaccine. TCRdb keeps only in-frame clones here, not all; method: immunoSEQ multiplex PCR. In the table there are around 140,000 clones, over 85% of which are singletons. The sequenced sample was peripheral blood, obtained on day 0 of AZD1222 vaccination. These receptors were taken from an adult in good health.

This sequence joins TRBV28 and TRBJ2-1; D is tentatively TRBD1 or TRBD2 (7 bases each). Germline CDR1 is MDHEN and CDR2 is SYDVKM. This CDR3 has 15 amino acids. Trimming cost V 6 bases and J 9 bases, with 21 bases left between them. CDR3: CASRGGDSGNGEQFF. The CDR3 DNA reads TGTGCCAGCAGGGGGGGGGACAGCGGTAATGGTGAGCAGTTCTTC.

This chain joins TRBV3-1 (or the pseudogene TRBV3-2) and TRBJ2-3; D possibly corresponds to TRBD1 (5 bases). The CDR3 has 14 residues. V lost 3 bases and J 0 bases, leaving 7 bases between the germline ends. CDR1 LGHDT and CDR2 YNNKEL come from the germline V gene (reference sequence). CDR3 DNA sequence: TGTGCCAGCAGCCACAGGGAAAGCACAGATACGCAGTATTTT. This gives the protein CASSHRESTDTQYF.

CDR3 DNA: TGTGCCAGCAGTGGGATTGGGGTGTCCCACACCGGGGAGCTGTTTTTT. Translation gives CASSGIGVSHTGELFF. The chain joins TRBV25-1 to TRBJ2-2; unclear D gene. Per germline, CDR1 MGHDK and CDR2 SYGVNS. This CDR3 comprises 16 residues. Trimming pared 4 bases from V and 3 bases from J, leaving 15 bases between.

The chain joins TRBV12-3 or TRBV12-4 to TRBJ1-1; D is undetermined. Trimming cost V 6 bases and J 0 bases, with 8 bases left between them. The CDR3 spans 13 residues. CDR3 residues: CASRLRMNTEAFF. CDR3 nucleotides: TGTGCCAGCAGATTACGGATGAACACTGAAGCTTTCTTT.

The rearrangement joins TRBV28 to TRBJ1-1, with 7 nucleotides matching TRBD1. Unmatched junction bases numbered 11, after V lost 9 bases and J lost 7 bases. Per the germline V gene, CDR1 is MDHEN and CDR2 is SYDVKM. This CDR3 has 13 residues. Written as DNA, the CDR3 is TGTGCCAGTAACACCATGGACAGGCTTGAAGCTTTCTTT. Its translation: CASNTMDRLEAFF.

A few counts support this clone. The genes are TRBV7-2 and TRBJ2-7; no clear D. The V gene's germline CDR1 is SGHTA and CDR2 FQGNSA. This CDR3 contains 14 residues. V was trimmed by 0 bases and J by 3 bases, leaving 9 bases between them. The CDR3 DNA reads TGTGCCAGCAGCTTAGCCGAGACCGGCTACGAGCAGTACTTC. This codes for CASSLAETGYEQYF.

This chain uses TRBV5-1 with TRBJ1-1; D unclear. Germline V gene lookup returns CDR1 SGHRS and CDR2 YFSETQ. Trimming removed 2 bases at V and 0 bases at J, with 8 bases between. The CDR3 sequence is 14 residues long. The CDR3 sequence is CASSLKTVNTEAFF. The CDR3 DNA follows: TGCGCCAGCAGCTTAAAAACAGTGAACACTGAAGCTTTCTTT. The full variable domain, completed using reference TRBV5-1 and TRBJ1-1, is KAGVTQTPRYLIKTRGQQVTLSCSPISGHRSVSWYQQTPGQGLQFLFEYFSETQRNKGNFPGRFSGRQFSNSRSEMNVSTLELGDSALYLCASSLKTVNTEAFFGQGTRLTVV.

A single count supports this clone. CDR3 amino acids: CASSYSATSSGNTIYF. CDR3 sequence (DNA): TGTGCCAGCAGTTACAGTGCCACGTCCTCTGGAAACACCATATATTTT. V is TRBV6-5 and J is TRBJ1-3, with D unresolved. This CDR3 has 16 residues. Trimming left V 2 bases short and J 0 bases short, with 11 bases between. In germline, CDR1 is MNHEY, CDR2 SVGAGI.

This chain links TRBV13 with TRBJ1-4; D uncertain. This CDR3 comprises 12 residues. Germline CDR1 and CDR2: PRHDT and FYEKMQ (reference sequence). Trimming shortened V by 3 bases and J by 10 bases, and 9 bases separated the two germline ends. The DNA of the CDR3 is TGTGCCAGCAGCTTGGAGGGTGTAAAACTGTTTTTT. Translated: CASSLEGVKLFF.

The chain couples TRBV5-1 to TRBJ2-5; D gene uncertain. The CDR3 is 14 residues long. V lost 4 bases and J lost 2, with 12 bases in between. Germline-derived CDR1 and CDR2 are SGHRS and YFSETQ. CDR3 sequence (DNA): TGCGCCAGCAGCCGTACGGCCGGTCAAGAGACCCAGTACTTC. Its protein product is CASSRTAGQETQYF.

The chain links TRBV10-1 to TRBJ1-2; unclear D gene. V was shortened by 0 bases and J by 4 bases, with 6 bases between the two germline ends. Germline assignment: CDR1 WNHNN and CDR2 SYGVQD (reference sequence). The CDR3 runs to 13 residues. CDR3 sequence: CASSESNSYGYTF. The CDR3 DNA reads TGCGCCAGCAGTGAGTCAAATAGCTATGGCTACACCTTC.

The chain combines TRBV9 with TRBJ1-5; no reliable D call. Germline V CDR1 and CDR2: SGDLS, YYNGEE. Trimming stripped 3 bases from V and 4 bases from J, with 11 bases between. The length of the CDR3 is 14 residues. This chain's CDR3 is CASSAGLGNQPQHF. CDR3 bases: TGTGCCAGCAGCGCAGGTCTGGGTAATCAGCCCCAGCATTTT.

The chain recombines TRBV28 with TRBJ2-7, with 8 bases that match TRBD1. V was pared by 6 bases and J by 4 bases, with 2 bases of the junction left unmatched. The CDR3 spans 12 residues. In germline, CDR1 is MDHEN, CDR2 SYDVKM. The CDR3: CASRRTGYEQYF. The DNA of the CDR3 is TGTGCCAGCAGGAGGACAGGGTACGAGCAGTACTTC. The full variable domain, in which reference TRBV28 and TRBJ2-7 provide the parts outside the CDR3, is DVKVTQSSRYLVKRTGEKVFLECVQDMDHENMFWYRQDPGLGLRLIYFSYDVKMKEKGDIPEGYSVSREKKERFSLILESASTNQTSMYLCASRRTGYEQYFGPGTRLTVT.

About this clone itself: Other nucleotide sequences in the sample specify the same CDR3. The chain has TRBV19 and TRBJ2-1, with a weak D call TRBD1 (6 bases). The V gene lost 4 bases and the J gene lost 0 bases, with 10 bases spanning the gap. There are 15 residues in the CDR3. Per the germline V gene, CDR1 is LNHDA and CDR2 is SQIVND (reference sequence). CDR3 DNA: TGTGCCAGTAGTACCGGACAGAGCTCCTACAATGAGCAGTTCTTC. Translation: CASSTGQSSYNEQFF.

In this sample, this clone turned up once. The V gene is TRBV28, the J gene TRBJ1-2, with TRBD1 identical over 9 bases. CDR1 and CDR2 from the germline V gene are MDHEN and SYDVKM. J gave up 9 bases and V 5 bases, and 13 bases lay outside the gene matches. The CDR3 totals 15 residues. The chain's CDR3 is CASSPRGQGMSSYTF. CDR3 nucleotides: TGTGCCAGCAGTCCGAGAGGACAGGGGATGAGCAGCTACACCTTC.

The chain has TRBV7-9 and TRBJ1-5, with unresolved D. Germline assignment: CDR1 SEHNR and CDR2 FQNEAQ (reference sequence). The CDR3 covers 13 residues. Trimming removed 3 bases at V and 6 bases at J, with 9 bases between. The CDR3 sequence: CASSFGGFQPQHF. Here the CDR3 DNA reads TGTGCCAGCAGCTTCGGTGGATTTCAGCCCCAGCATTTT.

This clone was picked up one time. This chain links TRBV2 with TRBJ1-5, with a tentative D call TRBD1 (6 bases). There are 17 residues in the CDR3. Germline CDR1 SNHLY, CDR2 FYNNEI. Trimming left V 6 bases short and J 1 base short, with 19 bases between. CDR3: CASSVRGNKWSNQPQHF. CDR3 nucleotides: TGTGCCAGCAGCGTGAGGGGGAATAAGTGGAGCAATCAGCCCCAGCATTTT.

This clone has a single count. The chain links TRBV11-1 to TRBJ1-6; D gene unclear. Germline V gives CDR1 SGHAT, CDR2 FQDESV (reference sequence). The CDR3 consists of 14 residues. V lost 5 bases to trimming and J lost 6 bases, with 11 bases between them. This chain's CDR3 is CASSGRRANSPLHF. The CDR3 DNA reads as TGTGCCAGCAGCGGGCGAAGGGCTAATTCACCCCTCCACTTT. The entire variable domain, with the rest obtained from reference TRBV11-1 and TRBJ1-6, is as follows: EAEVAQSPRYKITEKSQAVAFWCDPISGHATLYWYRQILGQGPELLVQFQDESVVDDSQLPKDRFSAERLKGVDSTLKIQPAELGDSAMYLCASSGRRANSPLHFGNGTRLTVT.

The chain carries TRBV2 and TRBJ1-3; D not certain. This CDR3 region has 15 residues. Trimming cost V 0 bases and J 2 bases, with 8 bases left between them. Germline CDR1 and CDR2: SNHLY and FYNNEI. CDR3 coding DNA: TGTGCCAGCAGTGAAGCGCATAGGGCTGGAAACACCATATATTTT. This translates into CASSEAHRAGNTIYF.

The V and J genes are TRBV12-5 and TRBJ1-2; a weak D match, TRBD1 (6 bases). The CDR3 length is 15 residues. Looked up from germline, CDR1 is LGHNT and CDR2 is FRNRAP. V lost 5 bases and J 4 bases, leaving 17 bases between the germline ends. The DNA of the CDR3 is TGTGCTAGTGGTATCTGGACAGCCGCCTCCTATGGCTACACCTTC. This translates into CASGIWTAASYGYTF.

The chain is built from TRBV2 and TRBJ1-1; D call uncertain. This CDR3 comprises 15 residues. V shed 1 base and J shed 0 bases, with 9 bases lying between them. From germline, CDR1 is SNHLY and CDR2 FYNNEI. Here the CDR3 DNA reads TGTGCCAGCAGTGAAGATGCAGGTTTGAACACTGAAGCTTTCTTT. Amino acids: CASSEDAGLNTEAFF.

The chain uses TRBV29-1 and TRBJ1-2; possibly TRBD1 for D (6 bases). CDR3 length: 14 residues. Looked up from germline, CDR1 is SQVTM and CDR2 is ANQGSEA. V lost 0 bases and J lost 6, with 14 bases in between. CDR3 residues: CSVEEQGKVDGYTF. The DNA for the CDR3 is TGCAGCGTTGAAGAACAGGGAAAGGTGGATGGCTACACCTTC.

This sequence joins TRBV3-1 (or the pseudogene TRBV3-2) and TRBJ1-5; tentative D call: TRBD1 (6 bases). This CDR3 has 15 amino acids. Trimming took 5 bases from V and 1 from J, leaving 12 bases between them. Germline CDR1 and CDR2: LGHDT and YNNKEL (reference sequence). This CDR3 is CASSEGGQSNQPQHF. The CDR3 region has the DNA TGTGCCAGCAGCGAGGGGGGGCAGAGCAATCAGCCCCAGCATTTT.

This clone was observed a handful of times. The chain carries TRBV5-1 and TRBJ1-1, with TRBD1 matching over 9 bases. The CDR3 is 15 residues long. Per the germline V gene, CDR1 is SGHRS and CDR2 is YFSETQ. Unmatched junction bases numbered 6, after V lost 2 bases and J lost 4 bases. The CDR3, as DNA: TGCGCCAGCAGCTTCACAGGGGGCGCGATCACTGAAGCTTTCTTT. Translated: CASSFTGGAITEAFF.

The chain combines TRBV19 with TRBJ2-2; a weak D match, TRBD1 (5 bases). This CDR3 region has 15 residues. V was pared by 3 bases and J by 6 bases, with 14 bases between. CDR1 and CDR2 from the germline V gene are LNHDA and SQIVND (reference sequence). CDR3 DNA: TGTGCCAGTAGTATTGAACTGCAGGGTTCCGGGGAGCTGTTTTTT. Its translation is CASSIELQGSGELFF.